The entry below describes one TCR beta chain. Antigen unknown. The sample's treatment: approximately 18 received Ad26.COV2.S at low or high dose, single or two shots; roughly five received placebo; per-sample allocation not given. Sample collection was performed on day 63 after the first vaccine or placebo injection. TCRdb's copy holds only in-frame clones and misses some; the assay was immunoSEQ multiplex PCR. Here the sample spans 510,000 or so clones, around 90% being singletons. These data are taken from a study of Ad26.COV2.S vaccination and SARS-CoV-2 variants. As for the study in general: The study gave Ad26.COV2.S intramuscularly, once or twice 56 days apart.

Overall study results and limits: There was a possibility that the TCR breadth and depth analyses underestimated total T cell responses. With respect to non-spike TCR breadth, vaccine and placebo recipients were similar. Marked by substantial breadth, spike-specific CD8+ and CD4+ T cell responses were reportedly seen after vaccination.

This TCR came from a person aged 18-65 years who received the Ad26.COV2.S COVID-19 vaccine or a placebo. This specimen was peripheral blood, taken in a trial of Ad26.COV2.S vaccine versus placebo.

Written as DNA, the CDR3 is TGCGCCAGCAGCCTCGGGACAGGGTCATATAATTCACCCCTCCACTTT. It is translated as CASSLGTGSYNSPLHF. The chain uses TRBV4-1 and TRBJ1-6; 9 bases fit TRBD1. Looked up from germline, CDR1 is MGHRA and CDR2 is YSYEKL. The CDR3 is made up of 16 amino acids. Trimming cost V 4 bases and J 4 bases; bases outside gene matches: 5.